This TCR beta chain appears in the sequencing data of a study of a mutant IDH1 vaccine in newly diagnosed glioma. Study-wide points: Variations in leading peripheral T cell clonotypes appeared to have no connection with pseudoprogression.

Time point given: week 47, end of study. Each vaccine dose was 300 ug of mutant IDH1 20-mer peptide, with topical imiquimod. Patients were given eight vaccinations, scheduled in weeks 1, 3, 5, 7, 11, 15, 19 and 23. Profiled with immunoSEQ multiplex PCR; TCRdb holds only in-frame clones, not every one. This table has just over 60,000 clones, roughly four fifths appearing once. Germline assignment: CDR1 MNHEY and CDR2 SVGAGI. This CDR3 is 16 amino acids long. Trimming took 0 bases from V and 0 from J, leaving 11 bases between them. For this clone: Its specificity is unknown.

The specimen was PBMCs, collected from a glioma patient whose treatment included an IDH1 peptide vaccine. This sequence originates from a young man with glioma. The V call is TRBV6-5, the J call TRBJ1-1; possible D gene TRBD1, 5 bases. Here the CDR3 DNA reads TGTGCCAGCAGTTACTCGACCGGGACTATGAACACTGAAGCTTTCTTT. This sequence encodes CASSYSTGTMNTEAFF.